This T cell receptor beta chain appears in the sequencing data of a study of blood T cell repertoires in COVID-19. Whole-study context: Italy, Spain and the United States were the sources of the convalescent and acute COVID-19 samples. PBMCs, B-cell-depleted T cells, or T cells provided the cDNA or gDNA that made up the material.

Sequenced by immunoSEQ multiplex PCR; TCRdb stores in-frame clones only, minus some. In the table there are approximately 120,000 clones, around 78% of which are singletons. The V and J ends lost 5 bases and 5 bases, in that order; junction bases with no gene match: 8. The CDR3 is 15 amino acids. The germline gives CDR1 SGHTA, CDR2 FQGNSA. The gene calls are TRBV7-2 and TRBJ2-3; TRBD2 matches 9 bases. The sample was peripheral blood. The TCR comes from a woman in her fifties or sixties with acute or convalescent COVID-19. The CDR3 loop reads CASSPAAGGRDTQYF. Here the CDR3 DNA reads TGTGCCAGCAGCCCAGCGGCGGGAGGGAGAGATACGCAGTATTTT.